This TCR beta chain emerged from a study of shared clonotypes between healthy human individuals. Input per replicate PCR of unsorted PBMC was roughly 300 ng DNA, corresponding to around 28,000 T cell genomes. The repertoire was sequenced with immunoSEQ multiplex PCR; TCRdb's copy has only in-frame clones and lacks some. The table has fewer than 650,000 clones, about three quarters seen once. V lost 1 base to trimming and J lost 5 bases, with 14 bases between them. The germline V gene has CDR1 SGHAT and CDR2 FQNNGV. CDR3 length equals 15 residues. The TCR originated in a woman between 35 and 50 years old in good health. Some clones in this sample may be carry-over from other donors' samples. Material for sequencing was PBMCs. The rearrangement joins TRBV11-2 to TRBJ2-5; weak D call: TRBD2 (6 bases). The CDR3 loop is CASSLGWRDGETQYF. The CDR3 DNA follows: TGTGCCAGCAGCTTAGGTTGGCGGGATGGTGAGACCCAGTACTTC. The full variable domain, with the rest looked up from reference TRBV11-2 and TRBJ2-5, is EAGVAQSPRYKIIEKRQSVAFWCNPISGHATLYWYQQILGQGPKLLIQFQNNGVVDDSQLPKDRFSAERLKGVDSTLKIQPAKLEDSAVYLCASSLGWRDGETQYFGPGTRLLVL.